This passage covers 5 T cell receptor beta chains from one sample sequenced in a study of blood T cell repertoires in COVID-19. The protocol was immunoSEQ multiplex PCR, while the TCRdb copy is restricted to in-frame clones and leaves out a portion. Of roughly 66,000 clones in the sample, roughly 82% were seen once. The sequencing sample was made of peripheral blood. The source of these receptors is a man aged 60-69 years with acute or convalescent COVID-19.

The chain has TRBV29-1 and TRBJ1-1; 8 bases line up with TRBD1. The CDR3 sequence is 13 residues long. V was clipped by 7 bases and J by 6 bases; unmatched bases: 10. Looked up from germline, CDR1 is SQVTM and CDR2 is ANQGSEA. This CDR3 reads CSARTGRGPEAFF. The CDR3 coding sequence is TGCAGCGCCCGGACAGGGAGGGGTCCTGAAGCTTTCTTT.

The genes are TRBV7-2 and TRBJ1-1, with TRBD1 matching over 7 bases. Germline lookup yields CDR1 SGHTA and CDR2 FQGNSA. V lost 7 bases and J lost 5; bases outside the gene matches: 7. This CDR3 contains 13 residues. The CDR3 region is CASNFETGTEAFF. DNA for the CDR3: TGTGCCAGCAACTTCGAGACAGGGACTGAAGCTTTCTTT.

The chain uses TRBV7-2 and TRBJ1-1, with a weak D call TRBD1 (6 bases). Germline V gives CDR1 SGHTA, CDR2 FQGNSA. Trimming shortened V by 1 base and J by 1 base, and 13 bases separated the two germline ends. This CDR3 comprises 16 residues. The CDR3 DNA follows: TGTGCCAGCAGCTTAGGATCAGGGGTTGGGAACACTGAAGCTTTCTTT. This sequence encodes CASSLGSGVGNTEAFF.

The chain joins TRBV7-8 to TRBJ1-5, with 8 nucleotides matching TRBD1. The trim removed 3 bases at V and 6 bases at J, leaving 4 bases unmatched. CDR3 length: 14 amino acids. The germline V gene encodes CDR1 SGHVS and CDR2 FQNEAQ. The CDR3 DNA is TGTGCCAGCAGCTTCCAGGGGGCGCGTCAGCCCCAGCATTTT. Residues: CASSFQGARQPQHF.

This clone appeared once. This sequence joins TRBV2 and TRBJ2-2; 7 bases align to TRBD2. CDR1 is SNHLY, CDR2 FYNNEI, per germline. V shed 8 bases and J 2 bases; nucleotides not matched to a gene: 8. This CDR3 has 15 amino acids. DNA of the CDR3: TGTGCCAGCGAAGGGACTAAACTAAACACCGGGGAGCTGTTTTTT. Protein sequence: CASEGTKLNTGELFF.